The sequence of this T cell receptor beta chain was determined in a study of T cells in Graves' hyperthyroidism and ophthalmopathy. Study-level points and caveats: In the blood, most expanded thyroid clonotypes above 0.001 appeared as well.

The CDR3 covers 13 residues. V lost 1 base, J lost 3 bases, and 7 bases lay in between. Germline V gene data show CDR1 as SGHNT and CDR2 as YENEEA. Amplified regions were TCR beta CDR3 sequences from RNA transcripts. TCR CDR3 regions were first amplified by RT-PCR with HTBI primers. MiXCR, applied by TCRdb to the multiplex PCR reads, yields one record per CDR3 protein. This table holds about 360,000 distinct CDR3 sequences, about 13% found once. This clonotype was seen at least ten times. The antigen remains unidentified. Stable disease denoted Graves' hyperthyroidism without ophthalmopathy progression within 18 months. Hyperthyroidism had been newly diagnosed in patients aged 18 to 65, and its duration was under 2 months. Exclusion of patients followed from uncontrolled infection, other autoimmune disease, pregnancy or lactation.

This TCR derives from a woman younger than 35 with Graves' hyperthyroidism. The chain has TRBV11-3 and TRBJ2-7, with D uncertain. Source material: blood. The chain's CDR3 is CASSLGVNYEQYF. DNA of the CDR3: TGTGCCAGCAGCTTAGGGGTGAACTACGAGCAGTACTTC.